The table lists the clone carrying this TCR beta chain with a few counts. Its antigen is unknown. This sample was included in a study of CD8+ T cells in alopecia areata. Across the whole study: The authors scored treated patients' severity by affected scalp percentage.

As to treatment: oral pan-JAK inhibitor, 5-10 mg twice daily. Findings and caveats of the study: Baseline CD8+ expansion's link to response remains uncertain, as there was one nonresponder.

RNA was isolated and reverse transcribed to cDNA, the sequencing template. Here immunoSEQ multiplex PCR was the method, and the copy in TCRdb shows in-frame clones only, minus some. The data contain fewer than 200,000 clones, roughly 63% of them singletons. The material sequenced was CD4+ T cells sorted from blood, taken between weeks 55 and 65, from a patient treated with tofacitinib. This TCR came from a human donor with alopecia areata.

In DNA, the CDR3 is TGTGCCAGCAGCTTCGGACAGGAGGTGGAGACCCAGTACTTC. The encoded protein is CASSFGQEVETQYF. The V and J genes are TRBV5-6 and TRBJ2-5; 7 bases are shared with TRBD1. V was clipped by 2 bases and J by 5 bases; unmatched bases: 6. Germline CDR1 is SGHDT and CDR2 is YYEEEE. The CDR3 spans 14 residues.